This TCR beta chain was identified during a study of blood T cell repertoires in COVID-19. This CDR3 spans 16 amino acids. The junction had 8 bases not matched to a gene; V was cut back by 6 bases and J by 0 bases. Germline values: CDR1 SGHAT, CDR2 FQNNGV. Authors' data handling: Scientists estimated how many nucleated cells there were by amplifying reference gene primers. The table came from immunoSEQ multiplex PCR; TCRdb's copy has only in-frame clones and leaves some out. V and J calls and clone size are given by that table; D and trimming were obtained from the DNA. The sample holds 100,000 or so clones; approximately 81% are singletons and the top ten take approximately 40%.

The chain links TRBV11-2 to TRBJ2-3; 8 bases fit TRBD2. What was sequenced was peripheral blood. This TCR was sampled from an elderly man with acute or convalescent COVID-19. CDR3 loop: CASSPLAGLSTDTQYF. CDR3 bases: TGTGCCAGCAGTCCTCTAGCGGGCCTCAGCACAGATACGCAGTATTTT. The variable domain in full, with the rest retrieved from reference TRBV11-2 and TRBJ2-3, is EAGVAQSPRYKIIEKRQSVAFWCNPISGHATLYWYQQILGQGPKLLIQFQNNGVVDDSQLPKDRFSAERLKGVDSTLKIQPAKLEDSAVYLCASSPLAGLSTDTQYFGPGTRLTVL.